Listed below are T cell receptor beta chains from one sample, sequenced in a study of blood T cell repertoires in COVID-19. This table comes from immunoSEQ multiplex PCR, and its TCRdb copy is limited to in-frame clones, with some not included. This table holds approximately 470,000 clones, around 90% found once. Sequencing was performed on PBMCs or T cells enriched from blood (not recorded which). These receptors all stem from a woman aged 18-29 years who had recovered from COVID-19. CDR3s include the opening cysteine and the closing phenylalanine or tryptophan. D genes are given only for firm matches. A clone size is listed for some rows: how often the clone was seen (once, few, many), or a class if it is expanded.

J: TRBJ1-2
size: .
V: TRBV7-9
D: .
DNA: TGTGCCAGCAGCCCCGAGGCGGGTAACTATGGCTACACCTTC
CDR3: CASSPEAGNYGYTF

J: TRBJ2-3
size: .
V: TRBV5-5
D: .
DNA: TGTGCCAGCAGCTTCCAGGGGAGCACAGATACGCAGTATTTT
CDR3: CASSFQGSTDTQYF

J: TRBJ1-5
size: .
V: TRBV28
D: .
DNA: TGTGCCAGCAGACTCGGACTGAGCAATCAGCCCCAGCATTTT
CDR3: CASRLGLSNQPQHF

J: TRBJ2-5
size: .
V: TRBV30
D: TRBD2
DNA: TGTGCCTGGAGTGACGTTCCGGGACTAGCGGGGGACCAAGAGACCCAGTACTTC
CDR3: CAWSDVPGLAGDQETQYF

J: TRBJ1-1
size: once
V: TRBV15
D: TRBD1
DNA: TGTGCCACCAGCAGAGATGCAGGGGGGTACACTGAAGCTTTCTTT
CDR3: CATSRDAGGYTEAFF

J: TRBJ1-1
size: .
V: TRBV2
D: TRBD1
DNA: TGTGCCAGCAATGATAGGGGGCTCGGGACTGAAGCTTTCTTT
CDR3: CASNDRGLGTEAFF

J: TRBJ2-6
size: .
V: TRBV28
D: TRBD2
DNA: TGTGCCAGCAGGCCGGGGGGCTCTGGGGCCAACGTCCTGACTTTC
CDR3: CASRPGGSGANVLTF

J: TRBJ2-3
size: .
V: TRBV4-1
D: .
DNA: TGCGCCAGCAGCCAAGTGGCAACAGATACGCAGTATTTT
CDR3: CASSQVATDTQYF

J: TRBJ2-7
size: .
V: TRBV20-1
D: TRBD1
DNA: TGCAGACAGGGGTTCTCCTACGAGCAGTACTTC
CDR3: CRQGFSYEQYF

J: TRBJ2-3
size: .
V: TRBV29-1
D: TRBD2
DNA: TGCAGCGTTGATAGCGGGGGAACAGATACGCAGTATTTT
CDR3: CSVDSGGTDTQYF

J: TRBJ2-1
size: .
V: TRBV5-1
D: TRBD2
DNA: TGCGCCAGCAGCTTGGGTGGTGGACTAGTATACAATGAGCAGTTCTTC
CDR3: CASSLGGGLVYNEQFF

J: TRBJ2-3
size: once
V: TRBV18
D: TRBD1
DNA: TGTGCCAGCTCACCACCGAGGGGGACAGGGGCAGATACGCAGTATTTT
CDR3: CASSPPRGTGADTQYF

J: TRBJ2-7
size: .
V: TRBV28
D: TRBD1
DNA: TGTGCCAGCAGGCCCGGGACAGGGGGCTACGAGCAGTACTTC
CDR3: CASRPGTGGYEQYF

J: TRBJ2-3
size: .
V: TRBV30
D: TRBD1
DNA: TGTGCCTGGGGAGACAGGGAATACACAGATACGCAGTATTTT
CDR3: CAWGDREYTDTQYF

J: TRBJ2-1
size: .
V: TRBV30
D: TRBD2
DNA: TGTGCCTGGAGTACTTTAGCGGGTGCCTACAATGAGCAGTTCTTC
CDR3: CAWSTLAGAYNEQFF

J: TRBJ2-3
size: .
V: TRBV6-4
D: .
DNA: TGTGCCAGCAGTGAGGAGATGGGCGGGGGCACAGATACGCAGTATTTT
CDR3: CASSEEMGGGTDTQYF

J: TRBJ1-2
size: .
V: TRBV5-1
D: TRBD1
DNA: TGCGCCAGCAGCCCCACCCAGGGGGCGCCTGGCTACACCTTC
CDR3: CASSPTQGAPGYTF

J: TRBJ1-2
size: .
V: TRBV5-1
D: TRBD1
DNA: TGCGCCAGCAGCTTCGACAGGGGAGGTGGCTACACCTTC
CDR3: CASSFDRGGGYTF

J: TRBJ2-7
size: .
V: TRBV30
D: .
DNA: TGTGCCTGGAGTCAGGGGACCTACGAGCAGTACTTC
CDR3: CAWSQGTYEQYF

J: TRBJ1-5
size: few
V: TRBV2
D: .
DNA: TGTGCCAGCAGCAGTGGCGGCAGTAGCAATCAGCCCCAGCATTTT
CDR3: CASSSGGSSNQPQHF

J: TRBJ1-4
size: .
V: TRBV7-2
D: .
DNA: TGTGCCAGCAGCTTATATCCAGGGGTTAATGAAAAACTGTTTTTT
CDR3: CASSLYPGVNEKLFF

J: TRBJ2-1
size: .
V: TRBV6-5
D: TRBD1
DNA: TGTGCCAGCACCCCTCGGGACAGGGTCTACAATGAGCAGTTCTTC
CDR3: CASTPRDRVYNEQFF

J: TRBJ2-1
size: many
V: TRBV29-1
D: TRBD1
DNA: TGCAGCGTTCTCACCCGGACAGGGAGGACCTACAATGAGCAGTTCTTC
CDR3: CSVLTRTGRTYNEQFF

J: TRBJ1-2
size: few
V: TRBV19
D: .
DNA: TGTGCCAGTAGTATACTAGGATACTATGGCTACACCTTC
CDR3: CASSILGYYGYTF

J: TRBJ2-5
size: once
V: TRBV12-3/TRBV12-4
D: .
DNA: TGTGCCAGCAGTTTAGGGTCAGGCCAGACCCAGTACTTC
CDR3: CASSLGSGQTQYF

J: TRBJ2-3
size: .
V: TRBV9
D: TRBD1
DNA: TGTGCCAGCAGCGCGGGGGGACAGGGTGCATATACGCAGTATTTT
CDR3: CASSAGGQGAYTQYF

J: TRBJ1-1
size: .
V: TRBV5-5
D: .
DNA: TGTGCCAGCAGCTTGGTGGAGGGGTTGGGTGAAGCTTTCTTT
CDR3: CASSLVEGLGEAFF

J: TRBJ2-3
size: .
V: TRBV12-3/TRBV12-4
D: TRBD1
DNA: TGTGCCAGTACGACAGGGGTAGGGGTGGCGCAGTATTTT
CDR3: CASTTGVGVAQYF